Listed below are T cell receptor beta chains from one sample, sequenced in a study of blood T cell repertoires in COVID-19. The data were produced by immunoSEQ multiplex PCR, yet TCRdb's version contains in-frame clones alone and is incomplete. The data show about 82,000 clones, around nine tenths seen once. Sequenced: PBMCs or T cells enriched from blood (not recorded which). These receptors were collected from a woman aged 45-65 years with acute COVID-19. Each CDR3 is given without its conserved first and last residue. The order of the fields is D gene, V gene, CDR3 protein. The D gene is left open where the match is weak.

>NA|TRBV30
AWSSGTRGRGPQH
>NA|TRBV11-1
ASRNRDTLGYNEQF
>TRBD2|TRBV30
AWSRTSGARWY
>NA|TRBV4-1
ASSHPRGGANSTEAF
>TRBD2|TRBV6-2/TRBV6-3
ASSSRTSGYTDTQY
>TRBD2|TRBV25-1
ASSGGLAGAADTQY
>NA|TRBV5-6
ASSLQSIQETQY
>TRBD2|TRBV2
ASASGSRTDTQY
>NA|TRBV14
ASSQEPSSGYT
>TRBD1|TRBV6-5
ASSIRGGDGYT
>TRBD2|TRBV3-1/TRBV3-2
ASSQDSGAYNEQF
>NA|TRBV5-4
ASALGGRNTGELF
>NA|TRBV28
ASSLPGFSYNEQF
>NA|TRBV5-4
ASSRDTGLYEQY
>NA|TRBV5-4
ASSKEVRENEQF
>NA|TRBV18
ASSPGSSGNTIY
>NA|TRBV19
ASSIVSFASSYNEQF
>NA|TRBV6-1
ASSEVRGNTEAF
>TRBD2|TRBV15
ATSRDPSGQETQY
>NA|TRBV27
ASSLRGNYGYT
>NA|TRBV5-4
ASSLGGPQGGPYEQY
>NA|TRBV7-8
ASSESRAARRNTEAF
>NA|TRBV6-5
ASSYTRKSGRELF
>NA|TRBV11-2
ASTFTRNTEAF
>NA|TRBV7-9
ASSLGPGSGNTIY
>TRBD1|TRBV27
ASSQLGTGSPLGYT
>NA|TRBV28
ASSLTVNSPLH
>TRBD1|TRBV10-2
ASSPDRGANYGYT